Below are 13 T cell receptor beta chains sequenced from a single sample in a study of early T cells in non-severe SARS-CoV-2 infection. Each CDR3 protein gets one entry after TCRdb re-called the 5' RACE reads with MiXCR. Seen here are roughly 50,000 distinct CDR3 sequences, over 7% observed once, and the top ten hold over 8%. Sequenced material: whole blood. These receptors came from an adult who was a healthcare worker with PCR-confirmed SARS-CoV-2 infection or an uninfected control (not recorded which).

This chain joins TRBV7-8 and TRBJ1-1, with D perhaps matching TRBD1 (5 bases). The CDR3 loop spans 15 amino acids. Trimming removed 3 bases from V and 1 base from J, with 12 bases in between. Germline V gene data show CDR1 as SGHVS and CDR2 as FQNEAQ. The CDR3 nucleotides are TGTGCCAGCAGCTTGGGGCCGACGGCGAACACTGAAGCTTTCTTT. Translated, it gives CASSLGPTANTEAFF.

This clonotype was detected ten times or more. The chain carries TRBV18 and TRBJ1-5; maybe TRBD1 (5 bases). CDR1 and CDR2 from the germline V gene are KGHSH and LQKENI. The CDR3 consists of 13 residues. V was pared by 3 bases and J by 4 bases, with 7 bases between. Written as DNA, the CDR3 is TGTGCCAGCTCACCGACAGAGAATCAGCCCCAGCATTTT. This sequence encodes CASSPTENQPQHF.

This clonotype was found many times. V gene TRBV7-2 combines with J gene TRBJ2-7; D possibly corresponds to TRBD2 (5 bases). The germline V gene encodes CDR1 SGHTA and CDR2 FQGNSA. The CDR3 is 14 residues long. V lost 3 bases and J lost 3, with 12 bases in between. The CDR3 DNA reads as TGTGCCAGCAGCTTCCGGGAACTACTCTACGAGCAGTACTTC. Its translation: CASSFRELLYEQYF.

This clonotype was observed at least ten times. The chain employs TRBV12-3 or TRBV12-4 and TRBJ1-2, with 8 bases identical to TRBD1. This CDR3 contains 14 residues. After removal of 1 base from V and 8 bases from J, the junction contained 6 bases not matched to a gene. CDR3 in DNA: TGTGCCAGCAGTTTAGTACGACAGGGGAACGGCTACACCTTC. This codes for CASSLVRQGNGYTF.

In this sample, this clonotype turned up a few times. The junction differs from germline at one of its ends, possibly a read error. The V gene is TRBV7-2, the J gene TRBJ2-3; possible D gene TRBD1, 5 bases. The CDR3 contains 14 residues. In germline, CDR1 is SGHTA, CDR2 FQGNSA. This CDR3 reads CASKSGNRPDTQYF. Here the CDR3 DNA reads TGTGCGAGCAAATCAGGGAACCGGCCAGATACGCAGTATTTT.

This clonotype was counted only a few times. The CDR3: CAWRANLAGAEQFF. The CDR3 DNA sequence: TGTGCCTGGAGGGCGAATCTAGCGGGAGCTGAGCAGTTCTTC. V usage is TRBV30 and J usage is TRBJ2-1; 10 nucleotides match TRBD2. Germline V gene data show CDR1 as GTSNPN and CDR2 as SVGIG (reference sequence). There are 14 residues in the CDR3. The trim removed 3 bases at V and 9 bases at J, leaving 8 bases unmatched.

The table lists this clonotype with a few counts. The rearrangement joins TRBV9 to TRBJ2-7; 10 nucleotides align to TRBD2. V lost 4 bases and J lost 3; bases outside the gene matches: 13. The CDR3 runs to 17 residues. Looked up from germline, CDR1 is SGDLS and CDR2 is YYNGEE. The CDR3 spells CASSPDAELAGFYEQYF. The CDR3 bases are TGTGCCAGCAGCCCGGATGCCGAACTAGCGGGGTTCTACGAGCAGTACTTC.

The chain recombines TRBV9 with TRBJ1-3; D unclear. This CDR3 spans 14 amino acids. Germline lookup yields CDR1 SGDLS and CDR2 YYNGEE. V shed 0 bases and J shed 0 bases, with 4 bases lying between them. For the CDR3, the DNA is TGTGCCAGCAGCGTAGAGAGCTCTGGAAACACCATATATTTT. This codes for CASSVESSGNTIYF.

The chain carries TRBV29-1 and TRBJ2-2, with D tentatively TRBD1 (6 bases). V was cut by 6 bases and J by 7 bases, with 15 bases left in between. Germline loops: CDR1 SQVTM, CDR2 ANQGSEA. The CDR3 loop spans 13 amino acids. This chain's CDR3 is CSVIDRTDGELFF. The CDR3 DNA sequence: TGCAGCGTCATCGACCGGACAGACGGGGAGCTGTTTTTT.

The chain recombines TRBV20-1 with TRBJ2-1; no definite D call. V lost 0 bases and J lost 0, with 9 bases in between. Germline values: CDR1 DFQATT, CDR2 SNEGSKA (reference sequence). The CDR3 covers 15 residues. The CDR3 here is CSARDHASSYNEQFF. The CDR3 coding sequence is TGCAGTGCTAGAGATCACGCTAGCTCCTACAATGAGCAGTTCTTC.

This chain joins TRBV30 and TRBJ2-7, with TRBD1 matching over 10 bases. V was clipped by 0 bases and J by 5 bases; unmatched bases: 1. CDR1 GTSNPN and CDR2 SVGIG come from the germline V gene (reference sequence). The CDR3 totals 13 residues. The CDR3 loop is CAWSVGTGDEQYF. CDR3 bases: TGTGCCTGGAGTGTAGGGACAGGGGACGAGCAGTACTTC.

This clonotype was counted ten times or more. The rearrangement uses TRBV20-1 and TRBJ2-1; a weak D match, TRBD2 (5 bases). The V gene lost 0 bases and the J gene lost 0 bases, with 12 bases spanning the gap. The CDR3 totals 16 residues. The germline CDR1 and CDR2 sequences are DFQATT and SNEGSKA (reference sequence). CDR3 sequence (DNA): TGCAGTGCTAGAGAACTAGACGTAGCCTCCTACAATGAGCAGTTCTTC. This encodes CSARELDVASYNEQFF.

J is TRBJ1-6 and V is TRBV5-6; tentative D call: TRBD1 (6 bases). This CDR3 is built from 13 residues. Germline-derived CDR1 and CDR2 are SGHDT and YYEEEE. Trimming took off 5 bases at V and 9 bases at J, with 12 bases between the two ends. The CDR3 nucleotides read TGTGCCAGCAGTCGGACAGACGGTTCACCCCTCCACTTT. Translation gives CASSRTDGSPLHF.